The 25 T cell receptor beta chains given below trace back to one sample, sequenced in a study of cytomegalovirus exposure and HLA in healthy donors. The primer mix had 60 Vbeta and 13 Jbeta primers. The assay was immunoSEQ multiplex PCR, and TCRdb's table has in-frame clones only and misses some. The sample includes 190,000 or so clones, over 80% seen only once; the top ten take 10%. The sequencing sample was made of PBMCs. All receptors come from a woman aged 50 to 60 in good health and CMV-seropositive.

In its sample, this clone was seen once. CDR3 in amino acids: CASSERGGHNEQFF. The CDR3 coding sequence is TGTGCCAGCAGTGAACGGGGGGGCCATAATGAGCAGTTCTTC. The chain couples TRBV2 to TRBJ2-1; 8 nucleotides line up with TRBD2. V lost 2 bases to trimming and J lost 7 bases; unmatched junction nucleotides: 4. The CDR3 has 14 residues. Per the germline V gene, CDR1 is SNHLY and CDR2 is FYNNEI.

The V and J genes are TRBV11-2 and TRBJ2-5, with a tentative D call TRBD1 (7 bases). Trimming left V 5 bases short and J 0 bases short, with 16 bases between. Germline values: CDR1 SGHAT, CDR2 FQNNGV. This CDR3 spans 16 amino acids. The CDR3 bases are TGTGCCAGCAGCATCCAGGGGGGTCGGGACCAAGAGACCCAGTACTTC. Translating gives CASSIQGGRDQETQYF.

CDR3 DNA sequence: TGCGCCAGCAGCCAAGCTCCGAATGAAAAACTGTTTTTT. It yields the protein CASSQAPNEKLFF. The chain joins TRBV4-1 to TRBJ1-4; D gene ambiguous. CDR1 MGHRA and CDR2 YSYEKL come from the germline V gene. The CDR3 covers 13 residues. Trimming took 1 base from V and 5 from J, leaving 5 bases between them.

The chain uses TRBV5-1 and TRBJ1-1, with D possibly matching TRBD1 (6 bases). Deletions cut 0 bases from V and 5 bases from J, with 17 bases between. CDR1 is SGHRS and CDR2 is YFSETQ in the germline V gene. This CDR3 has 16 residues. DNA of the CDR3: TGCGCCAGCAGCTTGGCCTTGACAGGAGTAGAGACTGAAGCTTTCTTT. It is translated as CASSLALTGVETEAFF.

V usage is TRBV5-1 and J usage is TRBJ1-2; 7 bases line up with TRBD1. The CDR3 covers 18 residues. Germline CDR1 and CDR2: SGHRS and YFSETQ. V was pared by 0 bases and J by 4 bases, with 15 bases of the junction left unmatched. The CDR3 reads CASSLGRGTALLPYGYTF. The CDR3 DNA reads as TGCGCCAGCAGCTTGGGCCGAGGGACAGCCTTACTCCCCTATGGCTACACCTTC.

This clone showed up just a few times. The chain uses TRBV6-5 and TRBJ1-1, with D maybe TRBD1 (6 bases). The CDR3 covers 12 residues. Looked up from germline, CDR1 is MNHEY and CDR2 is SVGAGI. The V end was cut by 4 bases, the J end by 6 bases, with 9 bases between. The CDR3 loop reads CASSWGQAEAFF. The CDR3 DNA sequence: TGTGCCAGCAGTTGGGGACAAGCTGAAGCTTTCTTT.

This chain connects TRBV5-4 to TRBJ2-3; TRBD2 aligns across 7 bases. The CDR3 has 15 residues. Germline V CDR1 and CDR2: SGHNT, YYREEE (reference sequence). V dropped 1 base and J dropped 3; count of bases not matched to a gene: 5. The CDR3 reads CASSLSTGGTDTQYF. The DNA for the CDR3 is TGTGCCAGCAGCTTGTCGACGGGGGGTACAGATACGCAGTATTTT.

The chain employs TRBV4-2 and TRBJ1-1; 8 bases map to TRBD1. The CDR3 is 15 amino acids. V was pared by 1 base and J by 3 bases, with 4 bases of the junction left unmatched. The germline V gene encodes CDR1 LGHNA and CDR2 YNFKEQ. The CDR3 protein is CASSQATGGYTEAFF. In DNA, the CDR3 is TGTGCCAGCAGCCAAGCTACAGGGGGATACACTGAAGCTTTCTTT.

The chain links TRBV11-2 to TRBJ2-3; D possibly corresponds to TRBD2 (6 bases). The CDR3 covers 15 residues. The germline gives CDR1 SGHAT, CDR2 FQNNGV. Trimming shortened V by 2 bases and J by 0 bases, and 9 bases separated the two germline ends. CDR3 protein: CASSLSGTSTDTQYF. The CDR3 region has the DNA TGTGCCAGCAGCTTATCCGGGACTAGCACAGATACGCAGTATTTT.

CDR3 DNA sequence: TGTGCCAGCAGCGTAGATACTGGGACAGGGGCCCGTGGGGAGCAGTACTTC. It translates to CASSVDTGTGARGEQYF. The rearrangement joins TRBV9 to TRBJ2-7, with TRBD1 matching 10 bases. Germline V gene lookup returns CDR1 SGDLS and CDR2 YYNGEE. V lost 0 bases and J lost 7; bases outside the gene matches: 13. The CDR3 has 17 amino acids.

The J gene is TRBJ1-2, the V gene TRBV6-5, with D possibly being TRBD1 (5 bases). This CDR3 has 13 residues. The germline gives CDR1 MNHEY, CDR2 SVGAGI. V shed 6 bases and J shed 0 bases, with 8 bases lying between them. The CDR3 DNA is TGTGCCAGCAGCTTCAGGGCTAACTATGGCTACACCTTC. Translating it yields CASSFRANYGYTF.

As regards this clone: No conserved phenylalanine or tryptophan ends this CDR3, so it is likely a read error. J is TRBJ1-1 and V is TRBV7-2; unclear D gene. CDR3 size: 14 residues. Trimming removed 4 bases from V and 1 base from J, with 10 bases in between. The germline V gene has CDR1 SGHTA and CDR2 FQGNSA. The CDR3 reads CASSWVAENTEAFL. The CDR3, as DNA: TGTGCCAGCAGCTGGGTAGCCGAGAACACTGAAGCTTTCCTT.

The CDR3 DNA reads as TGCGCCAGCAGCTTGGATGGCAGGGTTAACTATGGCTACACCTTC. This translates into CASSLDGRVNYGYTF. V and J are TRBV5-1 and TRBJ1-2; D possibly corresponds to TRBD1 (5 bases). The ends were cut back, 0 bases at V and 1 base at J, with 10 bases in the middle. The CDR3 runs 15 residues. The germline V gene encodes CDR1 SGHRS and CDR2 YFSETQ.

CDR3 residues: CASRKGQGTEAFF. The CDR3 DNA reads TGTGCCAGTAGAAAAGGACAGGGCACTGAAGCTTTCTTT. J is TRBJ1-1 and V is TRBV19; 8 bases agree with TRBD1. The V and J ends lost 6 bases and 4 bases, in that order; junction bases with no gene match: 4. There are 13 residues in the CDR3. The germline V gene encodes CDR1 LNHDA and CDR2 SQIVND (reference sequence). The entire variable domain, with the rest obtained from reference TRBV19 and TRBJ1-1, is as follows: DGGITQSPKYLFRKEGQNVTLSCEQNLNHDAMYWYRQDPGQGLRLIYYSQIVNDFQKGDIAEGYSVSREKKESFPLTVTSAQKNPTAFYLCASRKGQGTEAFFGQGTRLTVV.

Regarding this clone: Other DNA sequences within the sample encode an identical CDR3. This chain uses TRBV5-1 with TRBJ1-2; unclear D gene. Germline V gene lookup returns CDR1 SGHRS and CDR2 YFSETQ. CDR3 size: 14 residues. V lost 1 base, J lost 2 bases, and 9 bases lay in between. Here the CDR3 DNA reads TGCGCCAGCAGCTTGTCGCGGGGAAACTATGGCTACACCTTC. Amino acid sequence: CASSLSRGNYGYTF.

The V call is TRBV6-5, the J call TRBJ2-1; D unresolved. Germline V gives CDR1 MNHEY, CDR2 SVGAGI. The V end was cut by 1 base, the J end by 9 bases, with 19 bases between. The CDR3 is made up of 16 amino acids. The CDR3 spells CASSYLVSRPRSEQFF. In DNA, the CDR3 is TGTGCCAGCAGTTACTTGGTCAGTAGACCTCGGAGTGAGCAGTTCTTC.

V gene TRBV27 combines with J gene TRBJ1-2; D is undetermined. CDR3 size: 13 residues. Germline-derived CDR1 and CDR2 are MNHEY and SMNVEV (reference sequence). V was cut by 3 bases and J by 5 bases, with 10 bases left in between. CDR3 protein: CASSFAGFYGYTF. In DNA, the CDR3 is TGTGCCAGCAGTTTTGCGGGTTTTTATGGCTACACCTTC.

This clone was found once. V is TRBV19 and J is TRBJ2-5; a weak D match, TRBD2 (7 bases). V lost 3 bases and J 4 bases, leaving 12 bases between the germline ends. CDR1 LNHDA and CDR2 SQIVND come from the germline V gene (reference sequence). CDR3 length: 14 residues. CDR3: CASSMYREGETQYF. The CDR3 DNA follows: TGTGCCAGTAGTATGTACAGGGAGGGAGAGACCCAGTACTTC. Using reference TRBV19 and TRBJ2-5 for the parts outside the CDR3, the full variable domain is DGGITQSPKYLFRKEGQNVTLSCEQNLNHDAMYWYRQDPGQGLRLIYYSQIVNDFQKGDIAEGYSVSREKKESFPLTVTSAQKNPTAFYLCASSMYREGETQYFGPGTRLLVL.

V usage is TRBV19 and J usage is TRBJ1-1, with TRBD1 as a possible D gene (5 bases). This CDR3 spans 16 amino acids. V lost 6 bases to trimming and J lost 2 bases, with 19 bases between them. Per germline, CDR1 LNHDA and CDR2 SQIVND (reference sequence). This CDR3 reads CASSLPSGARNTEAFF. CDR3 bases: TGTGCCAGTAGCCTCCCAAGCGGGGCGAGAAACACTGAAGCTTTCTTT.

The chain employs TRBV25-1 and TRBJ2-5; 11 nucleotides line up with TRBD1. The J call is doubtful: the DNA matches TRBJ2-7 better. The germline V gene encodes CDR1 MGHDK and CDR2 SYGVNS. This CDR3 spans 14 amino acids. The chain's CDR3 is CASRGTGGSYEQYF. DNA of the CDR3: TGTGCCAGCAGGGGGACAGGGGGTTCCTACGAGCAGTACTTC.

The CDR3 DNA is TGTGCCAGCAGTATTGGGGCTTCGGACGACGAGCAGTACTTC. Protein sequence: CASSIGASDDEQYF. The V gene is TRBV5-4, the J gene TRBJ2-7, with a weak D call TRBD1 (5 bases). Trimming pared 5 bases from V and 5 bases from J, leaving 17 bases between. From germline, CDR1 is SGHNT and CDR2 YYREEE (reference sequence). The CDR3 has 14 amino acids.

This clone turned up a few times. The J gene is TRBJ1-1, the V gene TRBV6-1; no reliable D call. Germline V lookup: CDR1 MNHNS, CDR2 SASEGT. CDR3 length: 12 amino acids. The V and J ends lost 6 bases and 6 bases respectively, with 11 bases between them. The CDR3, as DNA: TGTGCCAGCAGACCGACGACACCTGAAGCTTTCTTT. It encodes CASRPTTPEAFF.

The chain is built from TRBV2 and TRBJ2-5; D is uncertain. CDR1 SNHLY and CDR2 FYNNEI come from the germline V gene. The CDR3 contains 11 residues. Trimming took 6 bases from V and 5 from J, leaving 7 bases between them. This chain's CDR3 is CASRPRETQYF. In nucleotides, the CDR3 is TGTGCCAGCAGGCCCAGGGAGACCCAGTACTTC.

V is TRBV27 and J is TRBJ1-2, with 10 bases identical to TRBD1. Looked up from germline, CDR1 is MNHEY and CDR2 is SMNVEV (reference sequence). V was pared by 4 bases and J by 5 bases, with 10 bases of the junction left unmatched. This CDR3 is built from 16 residues. The CDR3 DNA sequence: TGTGCCAGCAGTTGGTTCCGACAGGGGGCGAGGTATGGCTACACCTTC. It is translated as CASSWFRQGARYGYTF.

This rearrangement joins TRBV4-1 to TRBJ1-5; D is ambiguous. Looked up from germline, CDR1 is MGHRA and CDR2 is YSYEKL. V gave up 2 bases and J gave up 2 bases, with 22 bases separating them. The CDR3 loop spans 19 amino acids. Written as DNA, the CDR3 is TGCGCCAGCAGCCAACAATGGGCAGCATCGCGCGGGGGCAATCAGCCCCAGCATTTT. Translation gives CASSQQWAASRGGNQPQHF.